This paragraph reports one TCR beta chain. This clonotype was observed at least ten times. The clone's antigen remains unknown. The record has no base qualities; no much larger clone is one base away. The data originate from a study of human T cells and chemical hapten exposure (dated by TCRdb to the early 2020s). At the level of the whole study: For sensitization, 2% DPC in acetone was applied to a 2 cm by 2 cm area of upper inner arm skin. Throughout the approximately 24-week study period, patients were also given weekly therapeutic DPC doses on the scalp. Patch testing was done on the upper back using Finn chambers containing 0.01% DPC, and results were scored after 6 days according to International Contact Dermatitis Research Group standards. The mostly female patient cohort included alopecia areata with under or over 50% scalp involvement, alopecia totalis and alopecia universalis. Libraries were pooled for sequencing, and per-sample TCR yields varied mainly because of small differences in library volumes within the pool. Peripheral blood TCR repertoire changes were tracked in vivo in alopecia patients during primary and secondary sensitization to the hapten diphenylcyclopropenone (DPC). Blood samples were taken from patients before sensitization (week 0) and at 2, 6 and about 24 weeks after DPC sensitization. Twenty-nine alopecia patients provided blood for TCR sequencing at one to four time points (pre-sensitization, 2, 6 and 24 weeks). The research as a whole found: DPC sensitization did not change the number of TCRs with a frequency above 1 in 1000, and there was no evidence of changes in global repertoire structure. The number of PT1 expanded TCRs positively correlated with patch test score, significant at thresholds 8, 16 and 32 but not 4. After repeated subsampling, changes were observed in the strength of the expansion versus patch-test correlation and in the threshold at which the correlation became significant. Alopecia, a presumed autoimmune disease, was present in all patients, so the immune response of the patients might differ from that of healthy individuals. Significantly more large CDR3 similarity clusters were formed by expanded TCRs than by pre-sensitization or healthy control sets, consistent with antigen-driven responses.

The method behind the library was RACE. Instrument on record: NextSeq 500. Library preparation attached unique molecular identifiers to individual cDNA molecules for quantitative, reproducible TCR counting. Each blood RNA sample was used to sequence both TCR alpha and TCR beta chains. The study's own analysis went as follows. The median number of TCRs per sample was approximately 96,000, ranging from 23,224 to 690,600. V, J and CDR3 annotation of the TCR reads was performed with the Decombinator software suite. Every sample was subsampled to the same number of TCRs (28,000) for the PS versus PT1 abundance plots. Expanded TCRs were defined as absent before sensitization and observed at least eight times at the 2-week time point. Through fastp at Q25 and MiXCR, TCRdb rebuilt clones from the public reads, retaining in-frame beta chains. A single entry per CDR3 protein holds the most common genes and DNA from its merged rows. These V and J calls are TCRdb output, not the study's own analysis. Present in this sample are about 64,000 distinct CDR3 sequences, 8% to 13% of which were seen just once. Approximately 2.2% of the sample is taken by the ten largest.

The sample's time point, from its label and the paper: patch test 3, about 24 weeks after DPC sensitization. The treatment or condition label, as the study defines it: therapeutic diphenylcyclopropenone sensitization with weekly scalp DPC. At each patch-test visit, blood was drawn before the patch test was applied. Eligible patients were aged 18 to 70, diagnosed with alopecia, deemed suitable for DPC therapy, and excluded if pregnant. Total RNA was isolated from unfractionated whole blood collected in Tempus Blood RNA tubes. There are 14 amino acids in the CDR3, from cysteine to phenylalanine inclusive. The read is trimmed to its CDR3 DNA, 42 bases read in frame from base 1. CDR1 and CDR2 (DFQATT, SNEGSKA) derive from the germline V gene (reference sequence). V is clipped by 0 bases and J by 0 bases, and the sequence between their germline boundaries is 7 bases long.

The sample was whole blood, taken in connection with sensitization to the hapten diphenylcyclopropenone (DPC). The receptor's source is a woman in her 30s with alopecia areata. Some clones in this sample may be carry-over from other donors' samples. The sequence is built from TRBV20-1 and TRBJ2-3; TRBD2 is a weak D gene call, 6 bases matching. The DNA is TGCAGTGCTAGAGATAGCGGTAGCACAGATACGCAGTATTTT. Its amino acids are CSARDSGSTDTQYF.